This is a list of T cell receptor beta chains from one sample in a study of shared clonotypes between healthy human individuals. The table came from immunoSEQ multiplex PCR; TCRdb's copy has only in-frame clones and leaves some out. The sample records under 2.5 million clones, under 95% being singletons. The sequencing sample was made of naive CD4+ T cells from PBMCs. Receptor source: a man aged 18 to 29 in good health. Some clones in this sample may be carry-over from other donors' samples. Each CDR3 is given with its conserved first and last residue. D genes are given only for firm matches. The size field is filled for only some rows; it gives once, few, many or a size class.

V gene	D gene	J gene	clone size	CDR3 DNA	CDR3 protein
TRBV19	-	TRBJ2-5	-	TGTGCCTCCGCCTTGGGAAGGGGGCAAGAGACCCAGTACTTC	CASALGRGQETQYF
TRBV28	-	TRBJ1-3	-	TGTGCCAGCAGTTTGGGGTCAAACGCTGGAAACACCATATATTTT	CASSLGSNAGNTIYF
TRBV5-6	-	TRBJ2-5	-	TGTGCCAGCAGCTTGGCCGGTGGGGAGACCCAGTACTTC	CASSLAGGETQYF
TRBV4-1	-	TRBJ1-3	-	TGCGCCAGCAGCCGAACAACCCATTTAGGGAACACCATATATTTT	CASSRTTHLGNTIYF
TRBV9	-	TRBJ1-3	-	TGTGCCAGCAGCTTAAGGGGGGTTGGAAACACCATATATTTT	CASSLRGVGNTIYF
TRBV4-2	TRBD2	TRBJ2-7	-	TGTGCCAGCAGCCAAGATCCTAGCGGGAAACCCTACGAGCAGTACTTC	CASSQDPSGKPYEQYF
TRBV4-1	-	TRBJ1-5	once	TGCGCCAGCAGCCAAGGGGCAGTTGGCAATCAGCCCCAGCATTTT	CASSQGAVGNQPQHF
TRBV29-1	-	TRBJ1-1	few	TGCAGCGTTCCACGGACGGGATGGAGCACTGAAGCTTTCTTT	CSVPRTGWSTEAFF
TRBV4-1	-	TRBJ1-5	-	TGCGCCAGCCGGGCTGTTGGTGGTAGCAATCAGCCCCAGCATTTT	CASRAVGGSNQPQHF
TRBV14	-	TRBJ2-6	-	TGTGCCAGCAGCCAAACGTCAGGCGCTGGGGCCAACGTCCTGACTTTC	CASSQTSGAGANVLTF